The next 16 T cell receptor beta chains were all read from a single sample in a study of cytomegalovirus exposure and HLA in healthy donors. Use of 60 Vbeta and 13 Jbeta primers characterized the PCR. Produced via immunoSEQ multiplex PCR; TCRdb's table is partial and in-frame only. The sample records about 150,000 clones, 61% being singletons. The specimen sequenced was PBMCs. All receptors derive from a male donor in good health and CMV-seronegative.

CDR3 residues: CASSPSGTTYGYTF. Written as DNA, the CDR3 is TGTGCCAGCAGCCCCTCCGGGACAACCTATGGCTACACCTTC. The chain links TRBV7-9 to TRBJ1-2; D may be TRBD1 (6 bases). V gave up 5 bases and J gave up 4 bases, with 14 bases separating them. This CDR3 is built from 14 residues. Germline values: CDR1 SEHNR, CDR2 FQNEAQ (reference sequence).

This clone was found a few times. The sample carries other DNA sequences with the same CDR3. The chain joins TRBV7-9 to TRBJ1-5; D is unclear. The V end was cut by 5 bases, the J end by 1 base, with 12 bases between. CDR1 and CDR2 from the germline V gene are SEHNR and FQNEAQ (reference sequence). The CDR3 is 15 amino acids. CDR3 loop: CASSPPTASNQPQHF. The CDR3 nucleotides are TGTGCCAGCAGCCCACCGACTGCAAGCAATCAGCCCCAGCATTTT.

The rearrangement links TRBV4-3 to TRBJ1-5, with D perhaps TRBD1 (5 bases). The V end was cut by 2 bases, the J end by 5 bases, with 13 bases between. Per the germline V gene, CDR1 is LGHNA and CDR2 is YSLEER. The CDR3 runs 15 residues. DNA for the CDR3: TGCGCCAGCAGCCAAACTGGGGCCATGGATCAGCCCCAGCATTTT. Its translation is CASSQTGAMDQPQHF.

A word on this clone: Additional DNA sequences in this sample encode the identical CDR3. The chain links TRBV9 to TRBJ2-2; 7 bases agree with TRBD2. The CDR3 loop spans 15 amino acids. Per germline, CDR1 SGDLS and CDR2 YYNGEE. The V and J ends lost 1 base and 3 bases, in that order; junction bases with no gene match: 3. The CDR3 spells CASSVRGGDTGELFF. CDR3 bases: TGTGCCAGCAGCGTAAGGGGAGGGGACACCGGGGAGCTGTTTTTT.

This chain uses TRBV7-6 with TRBJ2-7, with TRBD1 matching over 9 bases. The junction had 4 bases not matched to a gene; V was cut back by 4 bases and J by 3 bases. Germline CDR1 SGHVS, CDR2 FNYEAQ. The CDR3 has 14 amino acids. The CDR3 sequence is CASSSRDRDYEQYF. In nucleotides, the CDR3 is TGTGCCAGCAGCTCCCGGGACAGGGACTACGAGCAGTACTTC.

This chain uses TRBV10-3 with TRBJ2-7, with D possibly being TRBD2 (5 bases). The CDR3 extends over 15 amino acids. V lost 4 bases and J lost 2, with 15 bases in between. Germline CDR1 ENHRY, CDR2 SYGVKD. CDR3 amino acids: CAISVYEGSAYEQYF. CDR3 nucleotides: TGTGCCATCAGTGTTTACGAGGGATCGGCCTACGAGCAGTACTTC.

CDR3 DNA sequence: TGCGCCAGCAGTGAAACCTATATCAAGCGCCGTCGTGGAAACACCATATATTTT. Translating gives CASSETYIKRRRGNTIYF. This chain connects TRBV10-2 to TRBJ1-3; D ambiguous. Germline V gene sequence: CDR1 WSHSY, CDR2 SAAADI. The CDR3 runs 18 residues. Trimming removed 3 bases at V and 3 bases at J, with 21 bases between.

The J gene is TRBJ2-1, the V gene TRBV19, with 8 bases aligning to TRBD2. V gave up 2 bases and J gave up 7 bases; unmatched junction bases: 7. This CDR3 has 15 amino acids. Germline V gene sequence: CDR1 LNHDA, CDR2 SQIVND (reference sequence). The CDR3 reads CASSISSGGPNEQFF. CDR3 bases: TGTGCCAGTAGTATATCGAGCGGGGGTCCTAATGAGCAGTTCTTC.

V is TRBV2 and J is TRBJ2-1, with D possibly matching TRBD1 (5 bases). CDR3 length: 13 amino acids. Germline lookup yields CDR1 SNHLY and CDR2 FYNNEI. V was pared by 4 bases and J by 7 bases, with 11 bases between. CDR3 in DNA: TGTGCCAGCAGTGTCTCCAGGGTAAATGAGCAGTTCTTC. Protein: CASSVSRVNEQFF.

This clone was counted between two and nine times. J is TRBJ2-3 and V is TRBV15; D perhaps matches TRBD2 (6 bases). This CDR3 is built from 14 residues. From germline, CDR1 is LNHNV and CDR2 YYDKDF (reference sequence). V gave up 1 base and J gave up 3 bases, with 8 bases separating them. This CDR3 is CATSRVGGTDTQYF. The CDR3, as DNA: TGTGCCACCAGCAGAGTGGGGGGAACAGATACGCAGTATTTT.

The rearrangement uses TRBV19 and TRBJ1-5; 12 positions match TRBD1. CDR1 LNHDA and CDR2 SQIVND come from the germline V gene (reference sequence). Trimming cost V 6 bases and J 6 bases; bases outside gene matches: 9. This CDR3 is built from 16 residues. The CDR3 spells CASSARGDRGRQPQHF. CDR3 coding DNA: TGTGCCAGTAGCGCTCGGGGGGACAGGGGGCGTCAGCCCCAGCATTTT.

This clone showed up just a few times. The chain employs TRBV6-1 and TRBJ1-4, with D uncertain. The V end was cut by 2 bases, the J end by 0 bases, with 7 bases between. The CDR3 runs 15 residues. Germline-derived CDR1 and CDR2 are MNHNS and SASEGT. DNA of the CDR3: TGTGCCAGCAGTGAAACAGATGCAACTAATGAAAAACTGTTTTTT. Its translation is CASSETDATNEKLFF.

The chain carries TRBV27 and TRBJ1-1; D may be TRBD1 (5 bases). Germline V CDR1 and CDR2: MNHEY, SMNVEV (reference sequence). V was shortened by 2 bases and J by 4 bases, with 20 bases between the two germline ends. The CDR3 contains 17 residues. The CDR3 DNA is TGTGCCAGCAGTTTACGCGCGGGGGGGGTCTTTGGCACTGAAGCTTTCTTT. Its translation is CASSLRAGGVFGTEAFF.

This clone was seen a few times. The rearrangement uses TRBV29-1 and TRBJ2-7; a weak D match, TRBD1 (5 bases). Germline V gene sequence: CDR1 SQVTM, CDR2 ANQGSEA. CDR3 length: 17 amino acids. The V end lost 5 bases, the J end lost 5 bases, and 28 bases lay between the germline ends. The DNA for the CDR3 is TGCAGCGTTTCCAGACAAGGCGGACATTTTTTATTAGACGAGCAGTACTTC. Protein product: CSVSRQGGHFLLDEQYF.

V usage is TRBV5-6 and J usage is TRBJ2-7; D might be TRBD1 (5 bases). The CDR3 is 13 residues long. In germline, CDR1 is SGHDT, CDR2 YYEEEE. The ends were cut back, 2 bases at V and 0 bases at J, with 6 bases in the middle. The CDR3 region has the DNA TGTGCCAGCAGCTTTGACAGCTCCTACGAGCAGTACTTC. Amino acids: CASSFDSSYEQYF.

The rearrangement links TRBV10-3 to TRBJ2-7; maybe TRBD1 (5 bases). Germline lookup yields CDR1 ENHRY and CDR2 SYGVKD. The CDR3 length is 13 residues. The V end lost 3 bases, the J end lost 0 bases, and 6 bases lay between the germline ends. In nucleotides, the CDR3 is TGTGCCATCAGTGATGGGGCCTCCTACGAGCAGTACTTC. Protein: CAISDGASYEQYF.